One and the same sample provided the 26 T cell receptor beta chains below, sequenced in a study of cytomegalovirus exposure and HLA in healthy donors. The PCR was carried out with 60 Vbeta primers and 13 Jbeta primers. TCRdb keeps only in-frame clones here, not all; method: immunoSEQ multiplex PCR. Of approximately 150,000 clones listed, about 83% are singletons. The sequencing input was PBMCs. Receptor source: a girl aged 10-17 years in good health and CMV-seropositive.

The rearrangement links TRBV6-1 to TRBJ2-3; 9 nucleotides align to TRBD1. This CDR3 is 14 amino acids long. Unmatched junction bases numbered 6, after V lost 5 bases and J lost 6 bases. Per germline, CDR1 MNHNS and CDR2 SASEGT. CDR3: CASSWDRVMDTQYF. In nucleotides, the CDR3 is TGTGCCAGCAGTTGGGACAGGGTTATGGATACGCAGTATTTT.

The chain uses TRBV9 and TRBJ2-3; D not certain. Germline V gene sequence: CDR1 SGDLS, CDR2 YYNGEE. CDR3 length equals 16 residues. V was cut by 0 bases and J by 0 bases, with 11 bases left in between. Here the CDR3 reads CASSVATMVSTDTQYF. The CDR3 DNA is TGTGCCAGCAGCGTAGCTACGATGGTCAGCACAGATACGCAGTATTTT.

CDR3: CASSYYRGKSYEQYF. The CDR3 DNA reads TGTGCCAGCAGTTACTATCGGGGGAAATCCTACGAGCAGTACTTC. J is TRBJ2-7 and V is TRBV6-5, with TRBD2 as a possible D gene (6 bases). This CDR3 has 15 amino acids. The V gene lost 1 base and the J gene lost 1 base, with 11 bases spanning the gap. From germline, CDR1 is MNHEY and CDR2 SVGAGI.

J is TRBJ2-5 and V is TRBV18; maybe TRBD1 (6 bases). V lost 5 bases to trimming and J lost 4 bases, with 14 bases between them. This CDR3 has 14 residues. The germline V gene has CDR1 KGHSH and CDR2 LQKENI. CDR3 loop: CASSGEQGGETQYF. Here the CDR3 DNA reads TGTGCCAGCTCAGGAGAACAGGGTGGAGAGACCCAGTACTTC.

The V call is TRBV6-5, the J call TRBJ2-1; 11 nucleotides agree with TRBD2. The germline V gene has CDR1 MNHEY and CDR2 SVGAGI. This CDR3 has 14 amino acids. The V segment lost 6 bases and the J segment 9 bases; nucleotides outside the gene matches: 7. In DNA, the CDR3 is TGTGCCAGCAGAGCCGGGACTAGCGGTGGTGAGCAGTTCTTC. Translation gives CASRAGTSGGEQFF.

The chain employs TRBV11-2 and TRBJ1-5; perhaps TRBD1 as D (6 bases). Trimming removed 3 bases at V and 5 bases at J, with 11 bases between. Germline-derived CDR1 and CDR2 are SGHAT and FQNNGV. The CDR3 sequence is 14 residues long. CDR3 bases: TGTGCCAGCAGCTTGAACAGGGTCCATCAGCCCCAGCATTTT. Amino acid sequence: CASSLNRVHQPQHF.

DNA of the CDR3: TGTGCCAGCAGGGTGGGGACTAGCGGGGGCCCCGTCAGTTACTTC. This codes for CASRVGTSGGPVSYF. The J gene is TRBJ2-5, the V gene TRBV27; TRBD2 aligns across 14 bases. The germline CDR1 and CDR2 sequences are MNHEY and SMNVEV (reference sequence). CDR3 size: 15 residues. The ends lost 6 bases at V and 14 bases at J; junction bases unmatched: 14.

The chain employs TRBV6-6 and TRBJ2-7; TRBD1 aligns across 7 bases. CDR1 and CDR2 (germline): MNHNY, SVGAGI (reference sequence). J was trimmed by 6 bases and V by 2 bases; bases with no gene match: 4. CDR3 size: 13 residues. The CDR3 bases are TGTGCCAGCAGTTACCTGACAGGGCGCGAGCAGTACTTC. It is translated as CASSYLTGREQYF.

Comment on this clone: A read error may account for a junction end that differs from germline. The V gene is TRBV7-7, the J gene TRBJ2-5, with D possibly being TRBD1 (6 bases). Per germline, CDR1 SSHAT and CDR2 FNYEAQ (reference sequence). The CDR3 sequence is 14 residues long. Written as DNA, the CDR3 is TGTGCTAGCAGCCTCCACCCGAGGGGGGAGACCCAGTACTTC. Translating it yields CASSLHPRGETQYF.

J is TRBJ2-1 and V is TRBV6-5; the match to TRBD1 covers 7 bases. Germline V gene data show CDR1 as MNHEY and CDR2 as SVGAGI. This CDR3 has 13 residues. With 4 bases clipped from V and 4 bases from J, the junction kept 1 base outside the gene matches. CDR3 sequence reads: CASSWGQYNEQFF. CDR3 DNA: TGTGCCAGCAGTTGGGGACAGTACAATGAGCAGTTCTTC.

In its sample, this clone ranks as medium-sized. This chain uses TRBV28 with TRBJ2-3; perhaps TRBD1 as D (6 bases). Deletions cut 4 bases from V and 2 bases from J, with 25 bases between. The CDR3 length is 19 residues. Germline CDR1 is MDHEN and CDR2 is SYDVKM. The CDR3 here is CASSSLPDHLQGPTDTQYF. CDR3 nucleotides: TGTGCCAGCAGTTCACTCCCAGACCACTTACAGGGACCCACAGATACGCAGTATTTT.

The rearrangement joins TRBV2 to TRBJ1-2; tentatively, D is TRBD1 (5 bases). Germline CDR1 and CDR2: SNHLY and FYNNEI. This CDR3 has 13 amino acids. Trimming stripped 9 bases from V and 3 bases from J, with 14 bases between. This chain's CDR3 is CARSRGRDYGYTF. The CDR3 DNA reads TGTGCCAGAAGCCGGGGGAGGGACTATGGCTACACCTTC.

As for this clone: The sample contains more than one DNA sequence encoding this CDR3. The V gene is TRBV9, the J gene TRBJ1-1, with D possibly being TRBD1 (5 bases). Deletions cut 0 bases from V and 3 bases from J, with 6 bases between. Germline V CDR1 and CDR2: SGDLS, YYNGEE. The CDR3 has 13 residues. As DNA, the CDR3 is TGTGCCAGCAGCGTAGAGGGGTACACTGAAGCTTTCTTT. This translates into CASSVEGYTEAFF.

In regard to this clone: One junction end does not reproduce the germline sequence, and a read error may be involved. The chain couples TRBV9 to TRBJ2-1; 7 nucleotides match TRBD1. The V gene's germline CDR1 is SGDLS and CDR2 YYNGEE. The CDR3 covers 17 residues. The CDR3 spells CASSGYWDRSSYNEQFF. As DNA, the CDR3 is TGTGCCAGCAGCGGCTACTGGGACAGAAGCTCCTATAATGAGCAGTTCTTC.

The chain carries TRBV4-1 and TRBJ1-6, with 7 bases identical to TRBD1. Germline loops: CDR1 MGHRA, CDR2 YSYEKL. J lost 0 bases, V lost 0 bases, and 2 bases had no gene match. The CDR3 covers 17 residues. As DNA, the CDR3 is TGCGCCAGCAGCCAAGAGGACAGGTACTCCTATAATTCACCCCTCCACTTT. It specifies CASSQEDRYSYNSPLHF.

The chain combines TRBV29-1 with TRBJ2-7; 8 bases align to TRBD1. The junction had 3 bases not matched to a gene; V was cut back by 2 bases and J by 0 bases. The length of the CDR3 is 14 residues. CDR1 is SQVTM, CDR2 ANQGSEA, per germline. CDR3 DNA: TGCAGCGTTGAAAGACAGGGGACCTCCTACGAGCAGTACTTC. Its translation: CSVERQGTSYEQYF.

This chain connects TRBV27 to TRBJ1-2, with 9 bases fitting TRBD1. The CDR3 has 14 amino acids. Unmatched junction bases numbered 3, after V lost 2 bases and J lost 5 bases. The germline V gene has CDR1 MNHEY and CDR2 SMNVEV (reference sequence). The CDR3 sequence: CASSLGTGSYGYTF. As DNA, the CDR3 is TGTGCCAGCAGTTTAGGGACAGGGTCTTATGGCTACACCTTC.

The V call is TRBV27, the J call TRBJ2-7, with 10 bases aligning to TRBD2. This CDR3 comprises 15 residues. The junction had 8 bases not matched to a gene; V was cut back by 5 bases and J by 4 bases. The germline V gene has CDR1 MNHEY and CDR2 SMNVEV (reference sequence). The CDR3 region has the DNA TGTGCCAGCAGTCCCAAGCGGGGGGGCGGGTACGAGCAGTACTTC. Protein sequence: CASSPKRGGGYEQYF.

DNA of the CDR3: TGTGCCAGCAGCGTTATGAACACTGAAGCTTTCTTT. Amino acids: CASSVMNTEAFF. This chain joins TRBV7-2 and TRBJ1-1; D ambiguous. This CDR3 has 12 amino acids. Germline V CDR1 and CDR2: SGHTA, FQGNSA. V was clipped by 5 bases and J by 0 bases, with 4 bases between them.

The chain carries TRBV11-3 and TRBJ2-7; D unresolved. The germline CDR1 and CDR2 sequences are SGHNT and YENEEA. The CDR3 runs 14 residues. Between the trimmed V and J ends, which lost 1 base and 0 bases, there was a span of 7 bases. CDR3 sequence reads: CASSLGGTSYEQYF. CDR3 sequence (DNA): TGTGCCAGCAGCTTAGGTGGCACCTCCTACGAGCAGTACTTC.

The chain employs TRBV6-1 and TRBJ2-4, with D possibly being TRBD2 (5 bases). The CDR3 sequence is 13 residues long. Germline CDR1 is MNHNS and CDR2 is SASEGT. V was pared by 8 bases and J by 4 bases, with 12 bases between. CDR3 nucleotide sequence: TGTGCCAGCGGCGAGCGGCAGAAAAACATTCAGTACTTC. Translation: CASGERQKNIQYF.

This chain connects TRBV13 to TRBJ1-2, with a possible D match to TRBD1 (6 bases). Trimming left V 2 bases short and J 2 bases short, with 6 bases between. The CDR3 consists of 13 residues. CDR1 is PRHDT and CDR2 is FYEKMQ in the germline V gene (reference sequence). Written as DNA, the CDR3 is TGTGCCAGCAGCTTACAGGGGAACTATGGCTACACCTTC. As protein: CASSLQGNYGYTF.

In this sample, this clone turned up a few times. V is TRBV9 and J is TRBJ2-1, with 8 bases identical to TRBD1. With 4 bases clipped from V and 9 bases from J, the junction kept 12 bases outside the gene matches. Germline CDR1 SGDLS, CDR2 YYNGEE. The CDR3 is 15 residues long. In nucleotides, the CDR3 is TGTGCCAGCAGCCCCCATCAGGGACAGGTATTTGAGCAGTTCTTC. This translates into CASSPHQGQVFEQFF.

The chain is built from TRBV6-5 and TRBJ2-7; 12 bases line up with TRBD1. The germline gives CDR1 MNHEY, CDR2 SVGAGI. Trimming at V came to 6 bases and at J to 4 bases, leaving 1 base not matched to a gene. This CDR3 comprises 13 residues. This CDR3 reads CASRGQGAYEQYF. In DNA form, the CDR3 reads TGTGCCAGCAGGGGACAGGGGGCATACGAGCAGTACTTC.

The CDR3 loop is CASSEGWTGAYEQYF. As DNA, the CDR3 is TGTGCCAGCAGTGAAGGGTGGACAGGAGCCTACGAGCAGTACTTC. The rearrangement links TRBV6-1 to TRBJ2-7, with 7 bases fitting TRBD1. Trimming removed 1 base from V and 2 bases from J; junction bases left unmatched: 5. This CDR3 region has 15 residues. CDR1 and CDR2 from the germline V gene are MNHNS and SASEGT.

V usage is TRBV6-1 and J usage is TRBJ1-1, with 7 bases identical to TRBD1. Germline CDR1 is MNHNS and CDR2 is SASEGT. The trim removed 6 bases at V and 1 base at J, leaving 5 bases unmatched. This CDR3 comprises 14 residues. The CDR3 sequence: CASSLRGQNTEAFF. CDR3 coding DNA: TGTGCCAGCAGCCTTAGGGGGCAGAACACTGAAGCTTTCTTT.